This T cell receptor beta chain is from a study of immune heterogeneity within non-small cell lung tumors (dated by TCRdb to 2016 to 2019). At the level of the whole study: Histology comprised a handful of squamous cell carcinomas, 9 to 11 non-squamous carcinomas and 1 tumor not otherwise specified. To examine intratumoral immune heterogeneity, the study used whole-exome sequencing, RNA-seq and TCR beta repertoire sequencing on multiple spatially distinct regions of each NSCLC tumor. TCR repertoires were analyzed from approximately 60 tumor loci of roughly 16 patients, whereas transcriptome data were available for only about 48 loci from some 13 patients. Binding of neoantigens to the HLA alleles of each patient was predicted with netMHCpan-3.0 for mutant peptides of 8 to 11 amino acids. The investigation overall reported the following: Local T-cell repertoire clonality showed a statistically significant but moderate positive correlation with local tumor mutational burden (R approximately 0.34). Individual patients mostly had different high-frequency TCR beta clonotypes. Within a patient, identical dominant CDR3B clonotypes were found to recur across loci, yet unique high-frequency clones were also harbored in different tumor locations.

As a fraction of the sample, this clonotype is medium-sized (0.01 to 0.1%). Its antigen remains unidentified. Per-nucleotide qualities are absent, and no much larger clonotype sits a single base away. Taken from the germline V gene (reference sequence), the CDR1 and CDR2 loops are DFQATT and SNEGSKA. Reading from cysteine to phenylalanine, the CDR3 counts 14 amino acids. Here the CDR3 DNA is all that survives: 42 bases in frame from base 1. Relative to germline, V is 5 bases shorter and J is 3 bases shorter, with 17 bases between their ends. Genomic DNA was extracted from bulk tumor tissue and used as the TCR template, and around 540 ng gDNA was amplified per sample. During surgery, multiple biopsies were taken from each primary tumor and placed as far apart as possible within the tumor mass. The study cohort was described as untreated and was composed of newly diagnosed NSCLC cases undergoing curative surgery. Donors were some 15 newly diagnosed non-small cell lung cancer patients undergoing surgery with curative intent. The resected tumor masses were reviewed by two independent pathologists. Only DNA and RNA samples of high quality went on to sequencing.

The TCR beta CDR3 region was amplified with a multiplex PCR system, in which a first round of 10 to 11 cycles was run using 32 V-gene forward and 13 J-gene reverse primers. The first PCR round was done with a QIAGEN Multiplex PCR Kit, and the primer sequences were filed in Chinese patent CN105087789A. Illumina universal primers were added in a second PCR round performed with the Phusion High-Fidelity PCR Kit. Paired-end sequencing of TCR libraries was carried out on the Illumina HiSeq X Ten platform at a read length of 151 bp. The study's processing was this. Cutadapt was used to discard reads without multiplex PCR primers, PEAR merged the read pairs, and MiXCR with default settings called the CDR3 regions. Shannon entropy measured repertoire diversity, and clonality was calculated as one minus the Shannon entropy divided by the ln of the count of productive unique sequences. Clonotypes present at frequencies of at least 0.5% were defined as dominant or high-frequency T-cell clones. The public sequencing data were trimmed at Q25 with fastp and processed into clonotypes with MiXCR by TCRdb, which kept only in-frame beta chains. Merged by CDR3 protein, the rows form single entries marked with the most common genes and DNA. The V and J calls and clone size come from TCRdb's table, not from the authors' own analysis. This sample gives some 5,600 distinct CDR3 sequences in total; less than 20% of them show up just once. In total, the top ten clones hold about 4% of the sample.

The rearranged chain carries TRBV20-1 and TRBJ2-7, with an unclear D gene assignment. The source is a middle-aged man with non-small cell lung cancer. Sequencing was done on a sample of lung tumor tissue. Read as DNA, the sequence is TGCAGTGCTCCCCAGTCTGTGGGGTTCTACGAGCAGTACTTC. This translates into CSAPQSVGFYEQYF.